The clone carrying this TCR beta chain was detected only a few times. Cohort placement rested on clinical history that participants reported themselves. In the study's own analysis: Reference gene primer amplification gave nucleated cell count estimates. This table comes from immunoSEQ multiplex PCR, and its TCRdb copy is limited to in-frame clones, with some not included. That table supplies the V and J calls and clone size; D and trimming were determined from the DNA. In the table there are roughly 220,000 clones, about 91% of which are singletons. The entry originates in a study of blood T cell repertoires in COVID-19. For the study at large: Sources were T cells, B-cell-depleted T cells, or PBMCs; the material itself was cDNA or gDNA.

V lost 2 bases and J lost 0, with 10 bases in between. CDR3 length equals 16 residues. Germline values: CDR1 MNHNS, CDR2 SASEGT. This TCR derives from a woman aged 50 to 60 with acute COVID-19. Sequencing was performed on PBMCs or T cells enriched from blood (not recorded which). This rearrangement joins TRBV6-1 to TRBJ1-4; D unclear. The CDR3 region has the DNA TGTGCCAGCAGTGAACGCCCAGGTGCAACTAATGAAAAACTGTTTTTT. This encodes CASSERPGATNEKLFF.